The 4 T cell receptor beta chains below all came from one sample that was sequenced in a study of T cell responses to AZD1222 COVID-19 vaccine. Assay: immunoSEQ multiplex PCR; the TCRdb copy retains only in-frame clones and omits some. The sample includes about 140,000 clones, approximately 90% of them seen just once. Material: peripheral blood, obtained on day 0 of AZD1222 vaccination. These receptors were obtained from an adult in good health.

The CDR3 reads CAISRQGGNEKLFF. CDR3 nucleotides: TGTGCCATCAGTAGGCAGGGGGGTAATGAAAAACTGTTTTTT. V gene TRBV10-3 combines with J gene TRBJ1-4, with TRBD1 matching over 7 bases. Germline V gene data show CDR1 as ENHRY and CDR2 as SYGVKD. The CDR3 totals 14 residues. V lost 5 bases to trimming and J lost 4 bases; unmatched junction nucleotides: 4.

The V call is TRBV5-4, the J call TRBJ1-3, with 9 bases aligning to TRBD1. The germline gives CDR1 SGHNT, CDR2 YYREEE (reference sequence). Trimming cost V 4 bases and J 4 bases; bases outside gene matches: 6. CDR3 size: 15 residues. The CDR3 region is CASSRDRAVGNTIYF. The CDR3 coding sequence is TGTGCCAGCAGCCGGGACAGGGCAGTCGGAAACACCATATATTTT.

The chain has TRBV5-1 and TRBJ2-2, with 7 bases fitting TRBD1. This CDR3 comprises 15 residues. From germline, CDR1 is SGHRS and CDR2 YFSETQ. J was trimmed by 7 bases and V by 4 bases; bases with no gene match: 10. CDR3 sequence: CASSQGGFGVGELFF. The CDR3 nucleotides read TGCGCCAGCAGCCAAGGGGGCTTTGGAGTCGGGGAGCTGTTTTTT. Supplemented by reference TRBV5-1 and TRBJ2-2, the full variable domain reads KAGVTQTPRYLIKTRGQQVTLSCSPISGHRSVSWYQQTPGQGLQFLFEYFSETQRNKGNFPGRFSGRQFSNSRSEMNVSTLELGDSALYLCASSQGGFGVGELFFGEGSRLTVL.

The V gene is TRBV7-9, the J gene TRBJ2-7; 12 bases are shared with TRBD2. The V segment lost 7 bases and the J segment 2 bases; nucleotides outside the gene matches: 6. The CDR3 is 15 amino acids. CDR1 SEHNR and CDR2 FQNEAQ come from the germline V gene (reference sequence). The CDR3 sequence: CASIPTSGGPYEQYF. For the CDR3, the DNA is TGTGCCAGCATCCCGACTAGCGGGGGACCCTACGAGCAGTACTTC.